The TCR beta chain under discussion was sequenced for a study of glioma-infiltrating T cells after dendritic cell vaccination. The V end lost 2 bases, the J end lost 7 bases, and 20 bases lay between the germline ends. The CDR3 has 15 amino acids. The germline CDR1 and CDR2 sequences are GTSNPN and SVGIG (reference sequence). Libraries were prepared by immunoSEQ multiplex PCR; TCRdb keeps only in-frame clonotypes and omits some of them. The data show about 87,000 clones, over 80% seen once. Time point here: after dendritic cell vaccination, including at tumor progression/relapse. The sample here was blood, taken after dendritic cell vaccination. This sequence was found in a human donor with glioblastoma. The genes are TRBV30 and TRBJ2-5, with D possibly TRBD2 on 5 matching bases. This CDR3 is CAWSKTSQNGGTQYF. The CDR3 DNA follows: TGTGCCTGGAGTAAAACATCCCAAAACGGAGGGACCCAGTACTTC. The variable domain in full, completed from reference TRBV30 and TRBJ2-5, reads SQTIHQWPATLVQPVGSPLSLECTVEGTSNPNLYWYRQAAGRGLQLLFYSVGIGQISSEVPQNLSASRPQDRQFILSSKKLLLSDSGFYLCAWSKTSQNGGTQYFGPGTRLLVL.